Given below is one T cell receptor (beta chain) in context. The antigen is unknown. The junction does not match germline at one end; this may be a read error. The PCR made use of 60 Vbeta and 13 Jbeta primers. TCRdb keeps only in-frame clones here, not all; method: immunoSEQ multiplex PCR. The sample records approximately 76,000 clones, 73% being singletons. This sample was included in a study of cytomegalovirus exposure and HLA in healthy donors. Whole-study results and caveats: In a later analysis, specific HLA alleles were associated with under 20,000 TCR beta sequences at a 0.05 false discovery rate.

What was sequenced was PBMCs. The TCR comes from a woman aged 40 to 50 in good health and CMV-seropositive.

The CDR3 protein is CASSFGGLSSYNSPPHF. CDR3 coding DNA: TGTGCGAGCAGCTTTGGTGGACTCAGCTCCTATAATTCACCCCCCCACTTT. V usage is TRBV7-9 and J usage is TRBJ1-6; D uncertain. CDR3 length equals 17 residues. CDR1 and CDR2 from the germline V gene are SEHNR and FQNEAQ (reference sequence).